This T cell receptor (beta chain) derives from a study of blood T cell repertoires in COVID-19. The authors' processing: Nucleated cell number was recorded as an estimate derived from reference gene primer amplification. The data were produced by immunoSEQ multiplex PCR, yet TCRdb's version contains in-frame clones alone and is incomplete. V, J and clone size are taken as reported in that table, and D and trimming were inferred from the DNA itself. The sample has fewer than 200,000 clones; roughly 80% are singletons. CDR3 length: 15 amino acids. Trimming cost V 3 bases and J 3 bases, with 12 bases left between them. Germline V CDR1 and CDR2: SGHVS, FQNEAQ.

The V call is TRBV7-8, the J call TRBJ1-3; D possibly corresponds to TRBD1 (6 bases). This receptor was taken from a human donor in a cohort sampled during active COVID-19. Sequencing was done on a sample of peripheral blood. CDR3 residues: CASSLGGARGNTIYF. DNA of the CDR3: TGTGCCAGCAGCTTGGGGGGGGCGCGTGGAAACACCATATATTTT.